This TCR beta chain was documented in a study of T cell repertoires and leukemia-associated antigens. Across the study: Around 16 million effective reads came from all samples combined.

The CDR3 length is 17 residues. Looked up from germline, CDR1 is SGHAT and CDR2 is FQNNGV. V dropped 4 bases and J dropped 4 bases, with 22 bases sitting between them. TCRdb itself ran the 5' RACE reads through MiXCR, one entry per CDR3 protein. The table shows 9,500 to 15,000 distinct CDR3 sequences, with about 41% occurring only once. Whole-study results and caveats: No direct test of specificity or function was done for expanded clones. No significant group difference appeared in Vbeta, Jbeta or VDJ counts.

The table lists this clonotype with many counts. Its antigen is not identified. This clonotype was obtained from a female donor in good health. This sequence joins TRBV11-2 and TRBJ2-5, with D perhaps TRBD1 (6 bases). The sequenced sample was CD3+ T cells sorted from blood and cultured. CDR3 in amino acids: CASSSPPGTRSAETQYF. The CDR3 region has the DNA TGTGCCAGCAGCTCGCCCCCCGGGACACGAAGTGCAGAGACCCAGTACTTC.